The entry that follows covers one T cell receptor (beta chain) sequence. Its antigen is not known. CDR1 is GTSNPN, CDR2 SVGIG, per germline (reference sequence). Trimming removed 0 bases from V and 6 bases from J, with 14 bases in between. The CDR3 loop spans 14 amino acids. Both 60 Vbeta primers and 13 Jbeta primers went into the PCR. In the source study's methods: Approximately 9.9 million shared chains were among the roughly 80 million unique TCR beta chains that a later analysis counted. Sequencing used immunoSEQ multiplex PCR; TCRdb keeps in-frame clones, though not all of them. The D gene and trimming were derived from the DNA, and the V and J assignments and clone size from that table. The sample lists roughly 200,000 clones, approximately 80% seen once, with about 0.77% in the top ten. The record originates from a study of cytomegalovirus exposure and HLA in healthy donors. General study findings and limits: Association with HLA alleles at 0.05 false discovery rate was found for 15,000 or so TCR beta sequences in a later analysis.

The sequenced sample was PBMCs. This chain connects TRBV30 to TRBJ1-2; maybe TRBD1 (5 bases). The TCR sequence derives from a boy younger than 10 in good health and CMV-seronegative. CDR3 bases: TGTGCCTGGAGTGTACGATGGGGCAATCATGGCTACACCTTC. Translation: CAWSVRWGNHGYTF.